The next 8 T cell receptor beta chains were all read from a single sample in a study of shared clonotypes between healthy human individuals. Profiling relied on immunoSEQ multiplex PCR, and the TCRdb table lists in-frame clones only, not all of them. The sample lists around 2.5 million clones, roughly 93% seen once, with about 0.34% in the top ten. Source material: naive CD4+ T cells from PBMCs. As for subset: CD45RA+ positively selected. Receptors originate from a man aged 18 to 29 in good health. Some clones in this sample may be carry-over from other donors' samples.

The chain is built from TRBV19 and TRBJ2-3, with 9 bases lining up with TRBD2. The CDR3 has 14 amino acids. With V trimmed by 6 bases and J by 2 bases, 3 bases remained unmatched. Germline CDR1 is LNHDA and CDR2 is SQIVND (reference sequence). CDR3 nucleotides: TGTGCCAGTAGGAGGACTAGCGACACAGATACGCAGTATTTT. Its protein is CASRRTSDTDTQYF.

The chain recombines TRBV19 with TRBJ1-5; D ambiguous. V lost 1 base and J 4 bases, leaving 8 bases between the germline ends. CDR1 and CDR2 from the germline V gene are LNHDA and SQIVND (reference sequence). CDR3 length: 14 amino acids. The CDR3 nucleotides are TGTGCCAGTAGTATAGGGGGTTATAATCAGCCCCAGCATTTT. Encoded protein: CASSIGGYNQPQHF.

The V and J genes are TRBV4-2 and TRBJ2-6, with a weak D call TRBD1 (5 bases). Trimming shortened V by 0 bases and J by 0 bases, and 18 bases separated the two germline ends. Germline V gene sequence: CDR1 LGHNA, CDR2 YNFKEQ. This CDR3 is built from 20 residues. CDR3 sequence (DNA): TGTGCCAGCAGCCAAGATGAGCAGGACATCTTCTTCTCTGGGGCCAACGTCCTGACTTTC. Translation: CASSQDEQDIFFSGANVLTF.

The gene calls are TRBV19 and TRBJ1-5; D is unresolved. Trimming stripped 4 bases from V and 3 bases from J, with 7 bases between. The CDR3 runs to 13 residues. CDR1 is LNHDA and CDR2 is SQIVND in the germline V gene (reference sequence). CDR3 DNA sequence: TGTGCCAGTAGTACACTCCTCAATCAGCCCCAGCATTTT. Amino acids: CASSTLLNQPQHF. The full variable domain, completed using reference TRBV19 and TRBJ1-5, is DGGITQSPKYLFRKEGQNVTLSCEQNLNHDAMYWYRQDPGQGLRLIYYSQIVNDFQKGDIAEGYSVSREKKESFPLTVTSAQKNPTAFYLCASSTLLNQPQHFGDGTRLSIL.

The rearrangement joins TRBV5-1 to TRBJ2-1; 9 bases are shared with TRBD2. Germline-derived CDR1 and CDR2 are SGHRS and YFSETQ. The CDR3 runs to 16 residues. V lost 2 bases and J lost 6; bases outside the gene matches: 9. The CDR3 region is CASSFSFAGGVNEQFF. The DNA of the CDR3 is TGCGCCAGCAGCTTTAGTTTTGCGGGAGGGGTCAATGAGCAGTTCTTC.

This clone was seen just once. This chain connects TRBV4-1 to TRBJ2-7; no reliable D call. Germline lookup yields CDR1 MGHRA and CDR2 YSYEKL. This CDR3 region has 16 residues. Trimming took off 2 bases at V and 3 bases at J, with 17 bases between the two ends. DNA of the CDR3: TGCGCCAGCAGCCAAAGCTTCCTCGCGGCCCGCTACGAGCAGTACTTC. Translating it yields CASSQSFLAARYEQYF.

This chain joins TRBV7-9 and TRBJ1-4; 8 bases align to TRBD1. Germline V gene data show CDR1 as SEHNR and CDR2 as FQNEAQ (reference sequence). The CDR3 runs 15 residues. Losses at the gene ends were 5 bases for V and 8 bases for J; bases not matched to a gene: 10. The DNA for the CDR3 is TGTGCCAGCAGCACCTGGACAGGGAGGCGCGAAAAACTGTTTTTT. Amino acids: CASSTWTGRREKLFF.

The V gene is TRBV6-5, the J gene TRBJ2-7; TRBD2 matches 12 bases. Trimming at V came to 2 bases and at J to 5 bases, leaving 4 bases not matched to a gene. Germline V gene sequence: CDR1 MNHEY, CDR2 SVGAGI. This CDR3 is 15 amino acids long. The CDR3 region has the DNA TGTGCCAGCAGTTACGGACTAGCGGGATTGAACGAGCAGTACTTC. Encoded protein: CASSYGLAGLNEQYF.